The TCR beta chain described here comes from a study of shared clonotypes between healthy human individuals. Points on this clone: Its antigen is as yet unknown. The DNA is left out, because the CDR3 cannot be placed on it with certainty; the CDR3 is given as TCRdb lists it.

Overall study findings and caveats: Sampling covered blood only; tissue repertoires likely differ.

Deep-level assay runs were performed. The material for each subset, its genomic DNA, was split evenly across several immunoSEQ plates. Unsorted PBMC DNA went through sequencing on ten immunoSEQ deep assay plates. This table comes from immunoSEQ multiplex PCR, and its TCRdb copy is limited to in-frame clones, with some not included. The sample has 500,000 to 650,000 clones, around 76% seen once; the top ten hold about 12%. Sequencing was done on a sample of PBMCs. The receptor's source is a woman aged 40 to 55 in good health. Some clones in this sample may be carry-over from other donors' samples.

CDR3: CASRVYWGLGSTF. The J gene is TRBJ1-2, the V gene TRBV13. Germline V CDR1 and CDR2: PRHDT, FYEKMQ (reference sequence). The CDR3 spans 13 amino acids, including both terminal residues.